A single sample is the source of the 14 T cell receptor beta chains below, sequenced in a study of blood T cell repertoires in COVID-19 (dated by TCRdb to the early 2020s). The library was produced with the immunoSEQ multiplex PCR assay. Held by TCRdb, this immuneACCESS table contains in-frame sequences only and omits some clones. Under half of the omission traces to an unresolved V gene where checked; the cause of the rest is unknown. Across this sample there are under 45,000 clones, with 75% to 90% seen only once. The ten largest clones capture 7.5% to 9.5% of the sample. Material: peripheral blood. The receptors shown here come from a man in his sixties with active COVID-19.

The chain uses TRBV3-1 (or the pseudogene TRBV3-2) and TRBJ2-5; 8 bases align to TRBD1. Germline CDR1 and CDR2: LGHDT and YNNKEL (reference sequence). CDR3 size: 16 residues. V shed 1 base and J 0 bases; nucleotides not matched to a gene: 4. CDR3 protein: CASSQGRQGNQETQYF. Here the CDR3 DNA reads TGTGCCAGCAGCCAAGGCAGACAGGGGAACCAAGAGACCCAGTACTTC.

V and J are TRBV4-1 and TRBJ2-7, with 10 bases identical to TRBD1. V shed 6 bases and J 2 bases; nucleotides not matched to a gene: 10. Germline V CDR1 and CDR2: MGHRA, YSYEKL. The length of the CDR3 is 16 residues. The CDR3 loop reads CASSLGQGFDPYEQYF. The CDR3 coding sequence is TGCGCCAGCAGTTTGGGACAGGGGTTTGACCCCTACGAGCAGTACTTC.

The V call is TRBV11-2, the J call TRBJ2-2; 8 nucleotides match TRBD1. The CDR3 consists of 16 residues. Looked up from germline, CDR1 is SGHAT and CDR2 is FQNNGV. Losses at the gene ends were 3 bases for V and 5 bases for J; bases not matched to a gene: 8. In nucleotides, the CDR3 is TGTGCCAGCAGCTTCAGAGGACAGGGAGGTACCGGGGAGCTGTTTTTT. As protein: CASSFRGQGGTGELFF.

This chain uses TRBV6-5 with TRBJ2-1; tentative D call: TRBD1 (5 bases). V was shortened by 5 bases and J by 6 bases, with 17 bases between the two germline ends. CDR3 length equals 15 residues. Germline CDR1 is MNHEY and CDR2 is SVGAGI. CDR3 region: CASSPPWGERNEQFF. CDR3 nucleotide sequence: TGTGCCAGCAGTCCACCATGGGGCGAACGCAATGAGCAGTTCTTC.

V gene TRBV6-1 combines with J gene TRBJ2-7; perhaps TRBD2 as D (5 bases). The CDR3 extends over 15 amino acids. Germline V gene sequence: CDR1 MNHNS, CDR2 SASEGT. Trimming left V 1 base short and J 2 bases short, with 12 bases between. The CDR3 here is CASSEDLIGAYEQYF. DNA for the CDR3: TGTGCCAGCAGTGAAGACCTCATCGGGGCCTACGAGCAGTACTTC.

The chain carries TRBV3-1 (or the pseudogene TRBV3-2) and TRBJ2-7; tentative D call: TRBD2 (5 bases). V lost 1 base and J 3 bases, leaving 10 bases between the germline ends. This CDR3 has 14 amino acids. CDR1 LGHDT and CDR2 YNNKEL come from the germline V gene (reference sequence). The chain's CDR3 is CASSQGGRRYEQYF. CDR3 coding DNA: TGTGCCAGCAGCCAAGGAGGGCGGCGCTACGAGCAGTACTTC.

CDR3 in amino acids: CASSQAKQGAWESGELFF. For the CDR3, the DNA is TGTGCCAGCAGCCAAGCCAAACAGGGAGCTTGGGAATCCGGGGAGCTGTTTTTT. This rearrangement joins TRBV14 to TRBJ2-2, with TRBD1 as a possible D gene (6 bases). Germline CDR1 SGHDN, CDR2 FVKESK. Between the trimmed V and J ends, which lost 1 base and 6 bases, there was a span of 21 bases. CDR3 length equals 18 residues.

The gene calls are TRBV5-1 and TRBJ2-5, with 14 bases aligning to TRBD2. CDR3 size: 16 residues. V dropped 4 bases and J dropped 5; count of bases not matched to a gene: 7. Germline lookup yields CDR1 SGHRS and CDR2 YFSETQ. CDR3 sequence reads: CASSLGTSGSYETQYF. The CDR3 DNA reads TGCGCCAGCAGCCTCGGGACTAGCGGGAGTTATGAGACCCAGTACTTC.

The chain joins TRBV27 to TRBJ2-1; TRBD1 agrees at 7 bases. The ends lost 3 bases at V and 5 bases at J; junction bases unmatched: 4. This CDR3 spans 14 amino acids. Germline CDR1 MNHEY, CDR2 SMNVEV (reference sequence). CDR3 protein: CASSFTGDDNEQFF. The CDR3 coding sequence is TGTGCCAGCAGTTTTACAGGGGATGACAATGAGCAGTTCTTC.

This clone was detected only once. CDR3: CASSRSDRMGADTQYF. The CDR3 DNA reads TGTGCCAGCAGCCGTTCCGACAGGATGGGGGCAGATACGCAGTATTTT. V is TRBV3-1 (or the pseudogene TRBV3-2) and J is TRBJ2-3; tentatively, D is TRBD1 (6 bases). CDR3 length equals 16 residues. V lost 4 bases, J lost 4 bases, and 18 bases lay in between. Germline loops: CDR1 LGHDT, CDR2 YNNKEL (reference sequence).

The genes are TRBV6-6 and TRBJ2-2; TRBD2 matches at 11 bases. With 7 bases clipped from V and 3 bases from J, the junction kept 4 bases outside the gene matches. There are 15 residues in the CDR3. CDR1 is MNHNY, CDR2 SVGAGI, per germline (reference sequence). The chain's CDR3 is CASTLLAGDTGELFF. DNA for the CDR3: TGTGCCAGCACCCTACTAGCGGGGGACACCGGGGAGCTGTTTTTT.

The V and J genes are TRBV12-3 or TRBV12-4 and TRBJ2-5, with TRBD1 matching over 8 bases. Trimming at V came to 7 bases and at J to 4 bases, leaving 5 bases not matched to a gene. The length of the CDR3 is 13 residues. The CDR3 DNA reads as TGTGCCAGCATGGGAGGACAGGGAGAGACCCAGTACTTC. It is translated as CASMGGQGETQYF.

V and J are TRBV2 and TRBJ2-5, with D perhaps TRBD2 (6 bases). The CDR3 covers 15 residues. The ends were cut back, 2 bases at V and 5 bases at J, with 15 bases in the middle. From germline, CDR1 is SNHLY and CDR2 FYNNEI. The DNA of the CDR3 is TGTGCCAGCAGTGAAAGTTCACTAGCCGGGGAGACCCAGTACTTC. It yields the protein CASSESSLAGETQYF.

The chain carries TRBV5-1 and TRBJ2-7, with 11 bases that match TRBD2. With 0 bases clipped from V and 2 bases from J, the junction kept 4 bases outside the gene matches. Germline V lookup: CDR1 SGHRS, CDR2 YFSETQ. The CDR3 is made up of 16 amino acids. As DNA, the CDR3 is TGCGCCAGCAGCTTGGCGGGACTAGCGGAAACCTACGAGCAGTACTTC. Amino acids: CASSLAGLAETYEQYF.